This T cell receptor beta chain emerged from a study of blood T cells in healthy people across ages. General observations from the study: Estimates drawn from one million T cells were deemed to understate diversity.

As for this clonotype: Its target is unknown.

Russia was home to the donors, healthy Caucasian individuals aged about 6 to 90. Samples had at least 6 million PBMCs isolated from them. This CDR3 has 13 amino acids. The germline V and J ends were trimmed by 3 bases and 7 bases, with 15 bases remaining between them. In germline, CDR1 is DFQATT, CDR2 SNEGSKA (reference sequence). The use of a sample-barcoded 5' primer and a J-beta primer mix characterized a second PCR of 7 to 11 cycles. Each cDNA molecule received a tag from a template-switch adaptor that had 12 random nucleotides. Each CDR3 protein is one row after TCRdb ran MiXCR on the 5' RACE reads. The sample carries over 1,300,000 distinct CDR3 sequences, approximately 59% recorded once.

The sequence was obtained from a man younger than 35 in good health. This chain links TRBV20-1 with TRBJ1-2; D call uncertain. The sequenced material came from blood. CDR3 region: CSASVSVGGGYTF. Written as DNA, the CDR3 is TGCAGTGCTAGTGTCAGTGTGGGTGGTGGCTACACCTTC.